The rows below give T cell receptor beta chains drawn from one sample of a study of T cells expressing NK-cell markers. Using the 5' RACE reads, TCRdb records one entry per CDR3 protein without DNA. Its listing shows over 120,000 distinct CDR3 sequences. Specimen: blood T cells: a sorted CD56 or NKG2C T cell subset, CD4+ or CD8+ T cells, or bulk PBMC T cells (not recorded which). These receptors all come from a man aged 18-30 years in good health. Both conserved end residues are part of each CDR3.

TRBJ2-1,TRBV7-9,CASSPRGLYGFF
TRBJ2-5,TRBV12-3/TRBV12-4,CASSGGLASGETQYF
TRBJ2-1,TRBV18,CASSPPDGIDEQFF
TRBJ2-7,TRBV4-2,CASSQEPLAGNSYEQYF
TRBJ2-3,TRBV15,CATSREEGDTQYF
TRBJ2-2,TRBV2,CASSARGASPTGELFF
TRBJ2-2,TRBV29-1,CSALGLAGALSGELFF
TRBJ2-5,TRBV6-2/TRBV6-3,CASSYPDGQETQYF
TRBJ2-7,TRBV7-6,CASSLEIGGDYEQYF
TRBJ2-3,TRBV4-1,CASSQPGTSGDTDTQYF
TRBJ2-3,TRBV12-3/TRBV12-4,CASSFNFYGGSHTDTQYF
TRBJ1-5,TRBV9,CASSVDDQPQHF
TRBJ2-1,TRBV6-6,CASSYSKIEQFF
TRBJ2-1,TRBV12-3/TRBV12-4,CASDDGMGTSGSEEFF
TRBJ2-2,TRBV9,CASSNRGAALAGELFF
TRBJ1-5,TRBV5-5,CASSLAVNQPQHF
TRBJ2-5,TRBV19,CASSIGRGLVAGTQYF